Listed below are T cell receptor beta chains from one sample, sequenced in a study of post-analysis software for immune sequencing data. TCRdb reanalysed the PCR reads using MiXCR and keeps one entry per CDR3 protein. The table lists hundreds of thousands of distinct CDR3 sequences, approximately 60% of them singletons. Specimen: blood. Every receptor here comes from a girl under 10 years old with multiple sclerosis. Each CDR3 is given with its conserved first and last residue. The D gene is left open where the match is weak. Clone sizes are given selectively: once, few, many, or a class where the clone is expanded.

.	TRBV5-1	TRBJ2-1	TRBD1	TGCGCCAGCAGCTTCGGGGACAGTCACAATGAGCAGTTCTTC	CASSFGDSHNEQFF
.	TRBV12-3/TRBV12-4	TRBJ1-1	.	TGTGCCAGCAGGTTGGGGACTGAAGCTTTCTTT	CASRLGTEAFF
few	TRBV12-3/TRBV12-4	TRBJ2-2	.	TGTGCCAGCAGCCCTCTGGGCGGGGAGCTGTTTTTT	CASSPLGGELFF
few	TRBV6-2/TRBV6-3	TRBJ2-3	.	TGTGCCAGCAGTTACGTGACTTCCTTAGATACGCAGTATTTT	CASSYVTSLDTQYF
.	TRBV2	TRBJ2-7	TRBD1	TGTGCCAGCAAACAGGGGGCAAGGGACGAGCAGTACTTC	CASKQGARDEQYF
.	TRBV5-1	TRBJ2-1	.	TGCGCCAGCACCACCCAGACCGGGGGTAATGAGCAGTTCTTC	CASTTQTGGNEQFF
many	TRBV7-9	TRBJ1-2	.	TGTGCCAGCAGCTTATCTAGGGGGGCCGGTGGCTACACCTTC	CASSLSRGAGGYTF
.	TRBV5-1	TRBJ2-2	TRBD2	TGCGCCAGCAGCTTGCGGACTAGCAGCGCGAATACCGGGGAGCTGTTTTTT	CASSLRTSSANTGELFF
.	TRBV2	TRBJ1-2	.	TGTGCCAGCAGGCCGGGGGTCCTCGGGGGCTACACCTTC	CASRPGVLGGYTF
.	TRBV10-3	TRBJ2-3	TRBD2	TGTGCCATCAGCGCTCCGCCGGGACTAGCGGGAGGGGCAGATACGCAGTATTTT	CAISAPPGLAGGADTQYF
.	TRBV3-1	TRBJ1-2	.	TGTGCCAGCAGCCAAGATGATCCGGGGATAATGAGTGGCTACACCTTC	CASSQDDPGIMSGYTF
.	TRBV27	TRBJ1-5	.	TGTGCCAGCAGGCCCTTTCAAGAAGGGAGGCGTCAGCCCCAGCATTTT	CASRPFQEGRRQPQHF
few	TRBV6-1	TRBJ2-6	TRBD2	TGTGCCAGCAGTCTCCGGGGGGGTCAAACTCTCTCTGGGGCCAACGTCCTGACTTTC	CASSLRGGQTLSGANVLTF